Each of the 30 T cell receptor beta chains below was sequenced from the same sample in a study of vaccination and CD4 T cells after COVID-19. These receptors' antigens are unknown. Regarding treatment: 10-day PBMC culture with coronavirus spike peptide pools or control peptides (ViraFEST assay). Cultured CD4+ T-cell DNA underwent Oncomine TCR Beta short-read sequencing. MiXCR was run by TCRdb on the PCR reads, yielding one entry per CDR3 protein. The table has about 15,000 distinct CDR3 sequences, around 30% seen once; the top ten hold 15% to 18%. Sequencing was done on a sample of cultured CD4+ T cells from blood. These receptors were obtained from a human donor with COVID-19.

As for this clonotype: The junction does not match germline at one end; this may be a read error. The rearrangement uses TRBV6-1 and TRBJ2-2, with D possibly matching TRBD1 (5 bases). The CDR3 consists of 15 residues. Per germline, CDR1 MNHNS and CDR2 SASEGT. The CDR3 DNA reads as TGTGCCAGCAGGGAAGGGGCTCCGAACGCCGGGGAGCTGTTTTTT. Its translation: CASREGAPNAGELFF.

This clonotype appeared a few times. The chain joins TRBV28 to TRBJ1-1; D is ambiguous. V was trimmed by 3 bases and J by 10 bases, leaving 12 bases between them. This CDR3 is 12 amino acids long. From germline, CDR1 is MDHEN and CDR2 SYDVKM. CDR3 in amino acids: CASSFRRDPAFF. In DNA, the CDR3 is TGTGCCAGCAGTTTCCGTCGGGATCCAGCTTTCTTT.

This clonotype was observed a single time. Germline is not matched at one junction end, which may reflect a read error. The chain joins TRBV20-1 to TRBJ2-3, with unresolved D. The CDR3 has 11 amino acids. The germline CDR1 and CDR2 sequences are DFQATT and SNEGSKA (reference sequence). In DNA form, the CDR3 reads TGCAGTGCTAGTCTATGGGATATGCAGTATTTT. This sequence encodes CSASLWDMQYF.

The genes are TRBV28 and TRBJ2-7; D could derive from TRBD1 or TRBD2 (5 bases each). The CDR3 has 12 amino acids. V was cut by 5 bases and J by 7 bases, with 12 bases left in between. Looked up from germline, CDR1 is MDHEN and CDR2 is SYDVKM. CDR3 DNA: TGTGCCAGCAGTGGGGACCGGTTGGAGCAGTACTTC. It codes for CASSGDRLEQYF.

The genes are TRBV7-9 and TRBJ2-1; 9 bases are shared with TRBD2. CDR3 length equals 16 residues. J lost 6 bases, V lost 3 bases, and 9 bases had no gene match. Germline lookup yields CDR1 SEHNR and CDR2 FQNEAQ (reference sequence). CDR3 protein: CASSLSGGGAGNEQFF. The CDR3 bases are TGTGCCAGCAGCTTGTCGGGCGGGGGGGCCGGCAATGAGCAGTTCTTC. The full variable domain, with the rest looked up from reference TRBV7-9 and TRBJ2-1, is DTGVSQNPRHKITKRGQNVTFRCDPISEHNRLYWYRQTLGQGPEFLTYFQNEAQLEKSRLLSDRFSAERPKGSFSTLEIQRTEQGDSAMYLCASSLSGGGAGNEQFFGPGTRLTVL.

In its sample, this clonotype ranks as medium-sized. CDR3 region: CASSLVGQSNQPQHF. The DNA of the CDR3 is TGTGCCAGCAGCTTAGTTGGGCAGAGCAATCAGCCCCAGCATTTT. The chain links TRBV7-8 to TRBJ1-5; D unresolved. The CDR3 spans 15 residues. CDR1 is SGHVS and CDR2 is FQNEAQ in the germline V gene. Trimming took off 1 base at V and 1 base at J, with 8 bases between the two ends.

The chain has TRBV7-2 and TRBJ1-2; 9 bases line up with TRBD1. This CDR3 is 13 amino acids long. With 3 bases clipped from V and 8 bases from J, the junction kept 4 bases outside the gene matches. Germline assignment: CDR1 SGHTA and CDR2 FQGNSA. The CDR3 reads CASSFGQGWGYTF. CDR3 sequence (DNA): TGTGCCAGCAGCTTTGGACAGGGGTGGGGCTACACCTTC.

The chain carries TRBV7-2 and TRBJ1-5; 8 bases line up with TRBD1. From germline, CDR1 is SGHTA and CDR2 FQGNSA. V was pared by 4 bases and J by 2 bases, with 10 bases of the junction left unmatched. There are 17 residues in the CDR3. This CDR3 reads CASSSYQGADGNQPQHF. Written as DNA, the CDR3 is TGTGCCAGCAGCTCGTACCAGGGGGCCGATGGCAATCAGCCCCAGCATTTT.

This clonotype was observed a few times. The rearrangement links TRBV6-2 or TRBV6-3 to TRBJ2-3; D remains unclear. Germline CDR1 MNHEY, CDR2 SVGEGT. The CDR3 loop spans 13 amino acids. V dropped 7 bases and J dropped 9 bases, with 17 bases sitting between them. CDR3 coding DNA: TGTGCCAGCACACCCGGTGGAAGCCGGACGCAGTATTTT. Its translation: CASTPGGSRTQYF.

The DNA of the CDR3 is TGTGCCAGCAGCGTAGATCCCTCTAACTATGGCTACACCTTC. Its translation is CASSVDPSNYGYTF. The chain couples TRBV9 to TRBJ1-2; D remains unclear. There are 14 residues in the CDR3. V shed 0 bases and J shed 0 bases, with 6 bases lying between them. CDR1 is SGDLS and CDR2 is YYNGEE in the germline V gene.

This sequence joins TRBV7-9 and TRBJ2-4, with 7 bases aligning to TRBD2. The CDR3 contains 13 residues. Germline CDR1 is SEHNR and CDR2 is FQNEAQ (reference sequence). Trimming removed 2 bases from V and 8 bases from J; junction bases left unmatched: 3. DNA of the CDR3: TGTGCCAGCAGCTTACTACGGGGGGACATTCAGTACTTC. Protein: CASSLLRGDIQYF.

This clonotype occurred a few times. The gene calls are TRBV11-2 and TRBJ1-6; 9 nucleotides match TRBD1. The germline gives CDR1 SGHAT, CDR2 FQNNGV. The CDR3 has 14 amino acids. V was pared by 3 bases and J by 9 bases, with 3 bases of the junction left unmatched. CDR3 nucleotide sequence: TGTGCCAGCAGCTTTGGACAGGGGTTTTCACCCCTCCACTTT. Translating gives CASSFGQGFSPLHF.

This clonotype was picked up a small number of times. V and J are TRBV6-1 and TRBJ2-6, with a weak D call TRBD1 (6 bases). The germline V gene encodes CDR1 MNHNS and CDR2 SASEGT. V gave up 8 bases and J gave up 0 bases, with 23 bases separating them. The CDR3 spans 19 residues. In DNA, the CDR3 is TGTGCCAGCGCGTCGGTGGGGGCCGGCGGTCGCTCTGGGGCCAACGTCCTGACTTTC. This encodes CASASVGAGGRSGANVLTF.

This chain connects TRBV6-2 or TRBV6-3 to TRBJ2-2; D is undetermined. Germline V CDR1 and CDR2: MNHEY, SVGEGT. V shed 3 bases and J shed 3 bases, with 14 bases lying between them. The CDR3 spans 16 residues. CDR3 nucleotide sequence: TGTGCCAGCAGTTATTACGCGGTGGTCGACACCGGGGAGCTGTTTTTT. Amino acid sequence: CASSYYAVVDTGELFF.

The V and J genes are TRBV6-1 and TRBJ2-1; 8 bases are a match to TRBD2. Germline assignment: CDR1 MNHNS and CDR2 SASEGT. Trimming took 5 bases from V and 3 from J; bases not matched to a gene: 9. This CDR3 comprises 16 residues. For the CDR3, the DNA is TGTGCCAGCAGTCCCCTTAGCGGGGCAATCTACAATGAGCAGTTCTTC. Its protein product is CASSPLSGAIYNEQFF.

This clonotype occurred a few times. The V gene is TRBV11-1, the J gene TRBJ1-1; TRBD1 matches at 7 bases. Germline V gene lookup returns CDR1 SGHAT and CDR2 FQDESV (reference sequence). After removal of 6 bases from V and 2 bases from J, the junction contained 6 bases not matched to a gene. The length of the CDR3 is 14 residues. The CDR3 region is CASRPGGLNTEAFF. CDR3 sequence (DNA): TGTGCCAGCAGGCCAGGGGGGTTAAACACTGAAGCTTTCTTT. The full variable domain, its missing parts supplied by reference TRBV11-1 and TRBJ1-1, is EAEVAQSPRYKITEKSQAVAFWCDPISGHATLYWYRQILGQGPELLVQFQDESVVDDSQLPKDRFSAERLKGVDSTLKIQPAELGDSAMYLCASRPGGLNTEAFFGQGTRLTVV.

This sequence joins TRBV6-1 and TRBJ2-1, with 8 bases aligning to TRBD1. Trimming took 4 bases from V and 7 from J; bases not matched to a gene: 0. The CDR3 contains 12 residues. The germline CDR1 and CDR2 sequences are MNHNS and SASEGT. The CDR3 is CASSGQGNEQFF. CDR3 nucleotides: TGTGCCAGCAGTGGACAGGGGAATGAGCAGTTCTTC.

CDR3 region: CATHLQDRSNQPQHF. CDR3 in DNA: TGTGCCACCCATTTGCAGGACAGGAGCAATCAGCCCCAGCATTTT. The chain combines TRBV6-1 with TRBJ1-5; 7 positions match TRBD1. With V trimmed by 10 bases and J by 1 base, 10 bases remained unmatched. This CDR3 has 15 amino acids. CDR1 is MNHNS and CDR2 is SASEGT in the germline V gene.

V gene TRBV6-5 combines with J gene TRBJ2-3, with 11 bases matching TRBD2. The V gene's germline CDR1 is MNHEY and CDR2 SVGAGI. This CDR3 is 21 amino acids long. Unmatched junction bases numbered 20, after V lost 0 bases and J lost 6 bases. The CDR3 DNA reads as TGTGCCAGCAGTTACTCCACAGGGTTTATGGCTAGCGGGGGGCACACGGATACGCAGTATTTT. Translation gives CASSYSTGFMASGGHTDTQYF.

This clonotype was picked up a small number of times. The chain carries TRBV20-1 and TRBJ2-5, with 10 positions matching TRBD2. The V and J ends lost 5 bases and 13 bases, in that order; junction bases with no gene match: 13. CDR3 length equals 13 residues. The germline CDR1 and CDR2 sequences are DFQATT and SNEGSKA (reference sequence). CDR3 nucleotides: TGCAGTGCTTTCACTAGCGGGGCCCGGGTCTCGTACTTC. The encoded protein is CSAFTSGARVSYF.

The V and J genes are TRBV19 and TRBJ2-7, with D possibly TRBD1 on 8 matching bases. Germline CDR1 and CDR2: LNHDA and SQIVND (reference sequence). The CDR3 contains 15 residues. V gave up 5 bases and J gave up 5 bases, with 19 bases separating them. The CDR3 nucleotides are TGTGCCAGTAGTTCCGGGGGGACAGGAGTGAACGAGCAGTACTTC. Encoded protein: CASSSGGTGVNEQYF.

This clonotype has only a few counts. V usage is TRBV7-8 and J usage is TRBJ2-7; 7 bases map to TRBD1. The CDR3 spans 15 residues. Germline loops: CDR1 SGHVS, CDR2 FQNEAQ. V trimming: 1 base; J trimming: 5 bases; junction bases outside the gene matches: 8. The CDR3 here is CASSLVVRGRHEQYF. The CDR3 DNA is TGTGCCAGCAGCTTAGTGGTGAGGGGGCGGCACGAGCAGTACTTC.

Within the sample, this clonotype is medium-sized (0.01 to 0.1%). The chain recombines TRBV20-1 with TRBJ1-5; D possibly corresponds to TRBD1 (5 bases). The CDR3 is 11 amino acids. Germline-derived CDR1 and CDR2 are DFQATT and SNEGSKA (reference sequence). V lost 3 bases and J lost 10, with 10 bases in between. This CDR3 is CSASRDGPQHF. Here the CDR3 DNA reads TGCAGTGCTAGCCGGGACGGCCCCCAGCATTTT.

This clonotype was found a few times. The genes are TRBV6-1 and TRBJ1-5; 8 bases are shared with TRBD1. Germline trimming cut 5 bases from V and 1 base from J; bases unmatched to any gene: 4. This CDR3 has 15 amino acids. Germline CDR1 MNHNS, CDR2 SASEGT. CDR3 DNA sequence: TGTGCCAGCAGTCCGACAGGGGTGAGCAATCAGCCCCAGCATTTT. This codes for CASSPTGVSNQPQHF.

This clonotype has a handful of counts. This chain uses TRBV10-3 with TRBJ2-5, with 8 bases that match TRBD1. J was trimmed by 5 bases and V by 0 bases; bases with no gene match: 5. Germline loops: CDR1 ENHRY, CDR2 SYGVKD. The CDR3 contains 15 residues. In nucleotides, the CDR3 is TGTGCCATCAGTGAGTCCCCAGGGGGCCGCGAGACCCAGTACTTC. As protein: CAISESPGGRETQYF.

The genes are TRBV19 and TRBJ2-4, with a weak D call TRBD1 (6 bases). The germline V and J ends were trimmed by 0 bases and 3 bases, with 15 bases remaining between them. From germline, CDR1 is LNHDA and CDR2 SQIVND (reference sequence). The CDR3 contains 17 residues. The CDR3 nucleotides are TGTGCCAGTAGTATAGAACAGGGTGGAGTGGTCAAAAACATTCAGTACTTC. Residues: CASSIEQGGVVKNIQYF. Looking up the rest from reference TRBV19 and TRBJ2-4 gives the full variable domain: DGGITQSPKYLFRKEGQNVTLSCEQNLNHDAMYWYRQDPGQGLRLIYYSQIVNDFQKGDIAEGYSVSREKKESFPLTVTSAQKNPTAFYLCASSIEQGGVVKNIQYFGAGTRLSVL.

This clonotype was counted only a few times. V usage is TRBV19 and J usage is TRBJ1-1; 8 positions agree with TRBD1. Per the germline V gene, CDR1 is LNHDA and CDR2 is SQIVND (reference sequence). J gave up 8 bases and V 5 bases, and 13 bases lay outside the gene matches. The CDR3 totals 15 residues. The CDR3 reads CASSAGTGGGAEAFF. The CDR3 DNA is TGTGCCAGTAGTGCCGGGACAGGTGGTGGAGCCGAAGCTTTCTTT.

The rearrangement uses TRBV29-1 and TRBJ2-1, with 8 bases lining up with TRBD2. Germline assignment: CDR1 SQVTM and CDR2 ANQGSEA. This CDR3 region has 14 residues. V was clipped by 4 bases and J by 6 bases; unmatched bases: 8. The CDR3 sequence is CSVGGSSGLNEQFF. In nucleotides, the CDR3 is TGCAGCGTTGGGGGTTCTAGCGGGCTCAATGAGCAGTTCTTC.

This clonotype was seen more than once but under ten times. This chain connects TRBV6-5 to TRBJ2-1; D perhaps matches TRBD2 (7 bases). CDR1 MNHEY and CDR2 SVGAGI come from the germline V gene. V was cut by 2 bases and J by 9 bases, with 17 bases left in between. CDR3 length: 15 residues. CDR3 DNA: TGTGCCAGCAGTTACGGGGGGGGCCGTAAGAGTGAGCAGTTCTTC. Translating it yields CASSYGGGRKSEQFF.

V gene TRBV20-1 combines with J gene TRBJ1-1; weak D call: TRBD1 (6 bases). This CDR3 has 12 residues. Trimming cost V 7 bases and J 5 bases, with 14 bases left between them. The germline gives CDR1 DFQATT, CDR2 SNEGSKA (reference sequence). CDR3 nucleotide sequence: TGCAGTGTGAGAAAAGGGGGAACTGAAGCTTTCTTT. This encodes CSVRKGGTEAFF.